This is a list of T cell receptor beta chains from one sample in a study of spatial heterogeneity in lung cancer. TCRdb passed the 5' RACE reads through MiXCR, listing each CDR3 protein once. The sample has around 87,000 distinct CDR3 sequences, over 9.5% seen once. The input for sequencing was PBMCs, taken at surgery. Receptors originate from a male donor with early-stage non-small cell lung cancer. CDR3s include the opening cysteine and the closing phenylalanine or tryptophan. The D gene is left open where the match is weak. Clone size is not always given. Where it is, it says once, few, many or a class for expanded clones.

-	-	TRBV12-3/TRBV12-4	TRBJ2-3	TGTGCCAGTGGTACAGCTTCTGATGGAGATACGCAGTATTTT	CASGTASDGDTQYF
-	-	TRBV27	TRBJ1-1	TGTGCCAGCCGGTCTCTTCCGGGGAACACTGAAGCTTTCTTT	CASRSLPGNTEAFF
few	-	TRBV28	TRBJ1-6	TGTGCCAGCAGTCGTCTGACGGCTTCCACCTATAATTCACCCCTCCACTTT	CASSRLTASTYNSPLHF
-	-	TRBV4-3	TRBJ1-2	TGCGCCAGCAGCCCAACGTTGGGCCGAGTGAGCTATAACTATGGCTACACCTTC	CASSPTLGRVSYNYGYTF
-	-	TRBV5-1	TRBJ2-3	TGCGCCAGCAAAGCCCTCATGGCAGATACGCAGTATTTT	CASKALMADTQYF
many	-	TRBV3-1	TRBJ1-2	TGTGCCAGCAGCCAAGGCCCGAATAACTATGGCTACACCTTC	CASSQGPNNYGYTF
few	-	TRBV5-5	TRBJ2-3	TGTGCCAGCAGCCACATATTCACAGATACGCAGTATTTT	CASSHIFTDTQYF
-	TRBD1	TRBV27	TRBJ1-6	TGTGCCAGCGGGAGAGGGACAGAGGGTAATTCACCCCTCCACTTT	CASGRGTEGNSPLHF
few	-	TRBV6-2/TRBV6-3	TRBJ2-5	TGTGCCAGCAGTTACGGGAGTGATCGGTTTGGAGAGACCCAGTACTTC	CASSYGSDRFGETQYF
-	TRBD1	TRBV20-1	TRBJ2-7	TGCAGTGCTAGAAGGGGACAGGCGCCCTACGAGCAGTACTTC	CSARRGQAPYEQYF
few	-	TRBV5-6	TRBJ2-1	TGTGCCAGCAGCTCGACCTATGAGCAGTTCTTC	CASSSTYEQFF
-	-	TRBV5-1	TRBJ1-2	TGCGCCAGCAGTGTCGCCGTAGACTATGGCTACACCTTC	CASSVAVDYGYTF
-	TRBD1	TRBV30	TRBJ2-2	TGTGCCTGGACACAGGGGGCGAGCACCGGGGAGCTGTTTTTT	CAWTQGASTGELFF
few	TRBD2	TRBV28	TRBJ2-5	TGTGCCAGCAGTTCGGGGGGAGCGGGAGGGCCTAAAGAGACCCAGTACTTC	CASSSGGAGGPKETQYF
few	-	TRBV6-2/TRBV6-3	TRBJ2-3	TGTGCCAGCAGCTATCCCTTCGGACCAGATACGCAGTATTTT	CASSYPFGPDTQYF
-	-	TRBV10-3	TRBJ1-1	TGTGCCACCTCCCACGAGCAGGAGCACACTGAAGCTTTCTTT	CATSHEQEHTEAFF
-	-	TRBV7-6	TRBJ1-6	TGTGCCAGCAGCTTAGGGGCCTATTCGGGTTCACCCCTCCACTTT	CASSLGAYSGSPLHF
-	TRBD1	TRBV10-1	TRBJ2-4	TGCGCCAGCAGCTCCGGACAGGGTGCAGGGATTCAGTACTTC	CASSSGQGAGIQYF
-	-	TRBV14	TRBJ2-5	TGTGCCAGCAGCCAATATCATGGGGGCCAAGAGACCCAGTACTTC	CASSQYHGGQETQYF
few	TRBD2	TRBV2	TRBJ2-7	TGTGCCAGCAGTCAAGGACTAGCGGGGCCCACTAGGGAGCAGTACTTC	CASSQGLAGPTREQYF
-	-	TRBV29-1	TRBJ2-4	TGCAGCGTGGGGAGCGGTGAGGGCCTCATTCAGTACTTC	CSVGSGEGLIQYF
few	-	TRBV14	TRBJ1-1	TGTGCCAGCAGCCAAGAGTTGGGGAGGGCTTTCTTT	CASSQELGRAFF
few	-	TRBV10-3	TRBJ2-5	TGTGCCATCAGTGATGGGGCGGGGAACCAAGAGACCCAGTACTTC	CAISDGAGNQETQYF
many	TRBD2	TRBV4-3	TRBJ2-6	TGCGCCAGCAGCGTACTAGCGGGGCCCTCTGGGGCCAACGTCCTGACTTTC	CASSVLAGPSGANVLTF
-	-	TRBV7-3	TRBJ2-3	TGTGCCAGCAGCATCACCGGGACCACAGATACGCAGTATTTT	CASSITGTTDTQYF
few	TRBD2	TRBV2	TRBJ2-1	TGTGCCAGCAGTGAATTCGGGACTAGCGGGGAGCTGTCCTATGAGCAGTTCTTC	CASSEFGTSGELSYEQFF